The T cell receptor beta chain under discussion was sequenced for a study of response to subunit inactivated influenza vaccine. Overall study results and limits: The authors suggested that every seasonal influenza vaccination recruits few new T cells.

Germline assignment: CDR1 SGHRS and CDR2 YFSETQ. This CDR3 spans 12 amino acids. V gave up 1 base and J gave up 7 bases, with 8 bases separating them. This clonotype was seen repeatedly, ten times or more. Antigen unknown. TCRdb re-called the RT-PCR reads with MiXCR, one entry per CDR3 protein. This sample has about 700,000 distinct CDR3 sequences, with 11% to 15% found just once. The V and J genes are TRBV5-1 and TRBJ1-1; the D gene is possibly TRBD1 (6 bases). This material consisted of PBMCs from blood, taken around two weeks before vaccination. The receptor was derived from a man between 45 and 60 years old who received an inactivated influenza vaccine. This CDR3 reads CASSLLDSEAFF. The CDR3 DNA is TGCGCCAGCAGCTTGTTGGACAGTGAAGCTTTCTTT.